The 25 T cell receptor beta chains presented below share a single source sample, sequenced in a study of blood T cells in healthy people across ages. A sample-barcoded 5' primer and a J-beta primer mix were used in a second PCR of about 6 to 11 cycles. One entry per CDR3 protein, called by TCRdb with MiXCR from the 5' RACE reads. The repertoire consists of about 900,000 distinct CDR3 sequences, with around 62% occurring once and the leading ten covering around a quarter. Sequencing used blood. The origin of the receptors is a man in his thirties or forties in good health.

The chain recombines TRBV4-1 with TRBJ1-2; D gene unclear. The CDR3 extends over 14 amino acids. V was cut by 0 bases and J by 7 bases, with 12 bases left in between. In germline, CDR1 is MGHRA, CDR2 YSYEKL. CDR3 DNA sequence: TGCGCCAGCAGCCAAGAAGTACGGGGAGCTGGCTACACCTTC. Residues: CASSQEVRGAGYTF.

The chain carries TRBV5-1 and TRBJ1-2, with D possibly being TRBD1 (5 bases). Germline CDR1 is SGHRS and CDR2 is YFSETQ. The germline V and J ends were trimmed by 0 bases and 0 bases, with 15 bases remaining between them. The length of the CDR3 is 17 residues. The DNA of the CDR3 is TGCGCCAGCAGCTTGGAGGGAGGGGCAGGATCTAACTATGGCTACACCTTC. Amino acid sequence: CASSLEGGAGSNYGYTF.

The chain carries TRBV7-2 and TRBJ2-5, with a possible D match to TRBD2 (5 bases). V gave up 5 bases and J gave up 11 bases, with 18 bases separating them. The CDR3 covers 13 residues. Germline CDR1 is SGHTA and CDR2 is FQGNSA. CDR3 nucleotides: TGTGCCAGCAGCAACGGGATTTCCAATGAGCAGTACTTC. It codes for CASSNGISNEQYF.

The rearrangement links TRBV20-1 to TRBJ2-1; 7 nucleotides agree with TRBD2. The J segment lost 8 bases and the V segment lost 6 bases, leaving 7 bases of the junction unmatched. Germline V gene sequence: CDR1 DFQATT, CDR2 SNEGSKA (reference sequence). The CDR3 sequence is 12 residues long. This CDR3 is CSAPPGRDEQFF. The DNA for the CDR3 is TGCAGTGCCCCACCTGGGAGGGATGAGCAGTTCTTC.

V usage is TRBV6-6 and J usage is TRBJ2-3; D uncertain. Germline V gene sequence: CDR1 MNHNY, CDR2 SVGAGI (reference sequence). V was trimmed by 0 bases and J by 1 base, leaving 8 bases between them. The CDR3 sequence is 15 residues long. The CDR3 region is CASSYSTSGTDTQYF. The DNA for the CDR3 is TGTGCCAGCAGTTACTCTACCAGTGGCACAGATACGCAGTATTTT.

V is TRBV12-3 or TRBV12-4 and J is TRBJ2-3; D unresolved. V lost 3 bases, J lost 0 bases, and 13 bases lay in between. The CDR3 covers 16 residues. CDR3 in DNA: TGTGCCAGCAGTTTCGAAGGGCAGACTAGCACAGATACGCAGTATTTT. Protein sequence: CASSFEGQTSTDTQYF.

The genes are TRBV20-1 and TRBJ1-6; D might be TRBD1 (5 bases). This CDR3 has 14 amino acids. Trimming left V 1 base short and J 7 bases short, with 11 bases between. The germline V gene encodes CDR1 DFQATT and CDR2 SNEGSKA (reference sequence). In DNA form, the CDR3 reads TGCAGTGCTAGAGCTGGGGCTGGAAATTCACCCCTCCACTTT. Amino acids: CSARAGAGNSPLHF.

This clonotype showed up many times. The junction shows a germline mismatch at one end, possibly a read error. The chain links TRBV7-2 to TRBJ2-1; D is uncertain. CDR1 and CDR2 from the germline V gene are SGHTA and FQGNSA. CDR3 length: 13 residues. This CDR3 reads CASSLGRYNEQFF. The CDR3 DNA is TGTGCCAGCAGTTTAGGACGGTACAATGAGCAGTTCTTC.

The gene calls are TRBV27 and TRBJ2-7, with D uncertain. The CDR3 extends over 13 amino acids. Trimming pared 6 bases from V and 4 bases from J, leaving 13 bases between. CDR1 and CDR2 from the germline V gene are MNHEY and SMNVEV (reference sequence). The CDR3 bases are TGTGCCAGCAGCCCTCTCGGGCCTTACGAGCAGTACTTC. The encoded protein is CASSPLGPYEQYF.

This chain's CDR3 is CSAPSARDQTTEAFF. CDR3 DNA sequence: TGCAGTGCGCCATCGGCAAGGGACCAGACCACTGAAGCTTTCTTT. This sequence joins TRBV20-1 and TRBJ1-1; D is perhaps TRBD1 (5 bases). The V gene's germline CDR1 is DFQATT and CDR2 SNEGSKA (reference sequence). The CDR3 has 15 residues. V dropped 6 bases and J dropped 4 bases, with 21 bases sitting between them.

V usage is TRBV7-8 and J usage is TRBJ2-4; no definite D call. The CDR3 loop spans 15 amino acids. V lost 1 base and J lost 8, with 15 bases in between. Germline CDR1 reads SGHVS; CDR2 reads FQNEAQ. This CDR3 reads CASSLGARAGDIQYF. The CDR3 nucleotides read TGTGCCAGCAGCTTAGGGGCACGGGCTGGGGACATTCAGTACTTC.

The CDR3 DNA is TGCAGCGTGAAGACCCCCAGGGGCCTCCTCTACGAGCAGTACTTC. Translating it yields CSVKTPRGLLYEQYF. V gene TRBV29-1 combines with J gene TRBJ2-7; possible D gene TRBD1, 6 bases. Trimming left V 6 bases short and J 3 bases short, with 21 bases between. The CDR3 has 15 amino acids. CDR1 SQVTM and CDR2 ANQGSEA come from the germline V gene.

To note about this clonotype: At one boundary the junction diverges from the germline segment, which might be a read error. The chain uses TRBV7-2 and TRBJ1-2, with 9 bases lining up with TRBD1. This CDR3 contains 14 residues. CDR1 is SGHTA, CDR2 FQGNSA, per germline. In DNA, the CDR3 is TGTGCCTGCAGAACAGGGGGCCCCCTTTATGGCTACACCTTC. Its protein is CACRTGGPLYGYTF.

The V and J genes are TRBV5-1 and TRBJ2-7; D call uncertain. Germline V gene sequence: CDR1 SGHRS, CDR2 YFSETQ. V lost 0 bases to trimming and J lost 11 bases, with 21 bases between them. The CDR3 sequence is 15 residues long. CDR3 sequence (DNA): TGCGCCAGCAGCTTGGCGGCGTCAGGCCCCAACCAGAAGTACTTC. It specifies CASSLAASGPNQKYF.

The rearrangement uses TRBV7-2 and TRBJ2-4; TRBD2 matches at 10 bases. CDR1 and CDR2 from the germline V gene are SGHTA and FQGNSA. This CDR3 has 18 amino acids. Trimming removed 4 bases from V and 0 bases from J; junction bases left unmatched: 9. CDR3 residues: CASSSSLAGGRAKNIQYF. In nucleotides, the CDR3 is TGTGCCAGCAGCTCTTCCTTAGCGGGGGGCAGAGCCAAAAACATTCAGTACTTC.

This clonotype occurred a few times. The V gene is TRBV29-1, the J gene TRBJ1-2; D gene unclear. The CDR3 contains 12 residues. CDR1 is SQVTM, CDR2 ANQGSEA, per germline. Between the trimmed V and J ends, which lost 5 bases and 6 bases, there was a span of 13 bases. CDR3 sequence: CSVRLSMDGYTF. CDR3 coding DNA: TGCAGCGTTAGACTGAGTATGGATGGCTACACCTTC.

The rearrangement links TRBV12-3 or TRBV12-4 to TRBJ2-5; either TRBD1 or TRBD2 may fit D (6 bases each). The CDR3 runs 17 residues. V dropped 5 bases and J dropped 7 bases, with 26 bases sitting between them. CDR3 loop: CASSPHTGALLGMTQYF. The CDR3 nucleotides are TGTGCCAGCAGTCCCCACACGGGGGCTTTATTAGGGATGACCCAGTACTTC.

This clonotype was recorded once. V and J are TRBV20-1 and TRBJ2-6; D unresolved. The CDR3 loop spans 17 amino acids. V was trimmed by 0 bases and J by 0 bases, leaving 12 bases between them. CDR1 and CDR2 (germline): DFQATT, SNEGSKA (reference sequence). The CDR3 region has the DNA TGCAGTGCTAGAGATCGGGCAGGAAGCTCTGGGGCCAACGTCCTGACTTTC. Its translation is CSARDRAGSSGANVLTF.

The rearrangement joins TRBV7-2 to TRBJ2-1, with 9 bases fitting TRBD1. Germline values: CDR1 SGHTA, CDR2 FQGNSA. The CDR3 spans 16 residues. The V and J ends lost 3 bases and 4 bases, in that order; junction bases with no gene match: 7. This CDR3 reads CASSFDWDREYNEQFF. For the CDR3, the DNA is TGTGCCAGCAGCTTTGACTGGGACAGGGAGTACAATGAGCAGTTCTTC.

This chain joins TRBV7-8 and TRBJ2-3, with D perhaps matching TRBD1 (6 bases). V lost 1 base, J lost 2 bases, and 13 bases lay in between. The germline V gene encodes CDR1 SGHVS and CDR2 FQNEAQ. This CDR3 contains 16 residues. CDR3 bases: TGTGCCAGCAGCTTAGGGCAGGGGTCCCCCACAGATACGCAGTATTTT. It encodes CASSLGQGSPTDTQYF.

This clonotype was observed a handful of times. V usage is TRBV21-1 and J usage is TRBJ2-2; TRBD1 was called by the table and not checked on the DNA. TRBV21-1 is a documented pseudogene. There are 16 residues in the CDR3. This chain's CDR3 is CASSKLTGENTGELFF. The CDR3 DNA sequence: TGTGCCAGCAGCAAGCTGACAGGGGAAAACACCGGGGAGCTGTTTTTT.

There are a few counts of this clonotype. This rearrangement joins TRBV20-1 to TRBJ2-1; TRBD2 aligns across 11 bases. CDR1 is DFQATT and CDR2 is SNEGSKA in the germline V gene (reference sequence). The CDR3 is 15 residues long. The V gene end was trimmed by 5 bases and the J gene end by 10 bases; junction bases not matched to a gene: 13. The CDR3 nucleotides are TGCAGTGCTGTTTCGACTAGCGGGGCCTACGGGGAGCAGTTCTTC. As protein: CSAVSTSGAYGEQFF.

Concerning this clonotype: A read error may account for a junction end that differs from germline. Here the CDR3 DNA reads TGCAGTGCTAGAGACGTATCCGGGGAGTGGTCCTACGAGCGGTACTTC. Encoded protein: CSARDVSGEWSYERYF. V gene TRBV20-1 combines with J gene TRBJ2-7; a weak D match, TRBD2 (5 bases). The CDR3 length is 16 residues. From germline, CDR1 is DFQATT and CDR2 SNEGSKA (reference sequence).

The J gene is TRBJ2-5, the V gene TRBV10-3; the D call may be TRBD1 or TRBD2 (5 bases each). Germline CDR1 ENHRY, CDR2 SYGVKD. The CDR3 is 11 residues long. V was trimmed by 8 bases and J by 5 bases, leaving 9 bases between them. CDR3 protein: CAIGEGETQYF. In DNA, the CDR3 is TGTGCCATCGGCGAGGGGGAGACCCAGTACTTC.

This clonotype was seen only once. This chain joins TRBV18 and TRBJ2-1; D uncertain. Trimming stripped 0 bases from V and 0 bases from J, with 9 bases between. CDR1 is KGHSH and CDR2 is LQKENI in the germline V gene. This CDR3 has 16 residues. The CDR3 DNA reads TGTGCCAGCTCACCACCGGCGGTCAGCTCCTACAATGAGCAGTTCTTC. Protein product: CASSPPAVSSYNEQFF.